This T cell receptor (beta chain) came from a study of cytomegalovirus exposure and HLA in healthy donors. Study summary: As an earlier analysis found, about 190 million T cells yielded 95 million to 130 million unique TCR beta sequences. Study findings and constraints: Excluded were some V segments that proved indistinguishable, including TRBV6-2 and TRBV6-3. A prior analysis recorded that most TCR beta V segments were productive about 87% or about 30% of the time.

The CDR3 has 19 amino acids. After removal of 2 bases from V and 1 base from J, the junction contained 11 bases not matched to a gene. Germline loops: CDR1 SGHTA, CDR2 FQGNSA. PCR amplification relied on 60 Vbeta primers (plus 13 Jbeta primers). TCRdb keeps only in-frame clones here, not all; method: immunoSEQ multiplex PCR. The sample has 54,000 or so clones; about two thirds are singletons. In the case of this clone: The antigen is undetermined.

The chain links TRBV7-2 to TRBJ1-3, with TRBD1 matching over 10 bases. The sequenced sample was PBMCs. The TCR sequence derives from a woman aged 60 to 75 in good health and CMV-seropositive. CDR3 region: CASSLSFPGQGLSGNTIYF. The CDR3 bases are TGTGCCAGCAGCTTATCATTTCCGGGACAGGGGTTGTCTGGAAACACCATATATTTT.